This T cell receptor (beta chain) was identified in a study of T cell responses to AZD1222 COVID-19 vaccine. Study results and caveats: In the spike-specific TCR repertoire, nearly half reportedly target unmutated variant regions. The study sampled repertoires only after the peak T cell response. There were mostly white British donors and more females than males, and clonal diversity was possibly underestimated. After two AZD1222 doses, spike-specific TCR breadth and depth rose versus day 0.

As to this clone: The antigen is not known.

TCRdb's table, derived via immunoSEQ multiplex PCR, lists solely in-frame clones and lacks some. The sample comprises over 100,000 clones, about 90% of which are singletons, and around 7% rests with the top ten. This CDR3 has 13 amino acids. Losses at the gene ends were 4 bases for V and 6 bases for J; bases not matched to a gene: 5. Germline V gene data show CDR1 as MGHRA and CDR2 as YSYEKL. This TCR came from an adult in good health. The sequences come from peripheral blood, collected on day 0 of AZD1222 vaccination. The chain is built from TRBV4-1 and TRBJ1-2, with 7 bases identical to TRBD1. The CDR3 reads CASSLRQGDGYTF. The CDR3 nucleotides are TGCGCCAGCAGCCTCCGGCAGGGGGATGGCTACACCTTC.